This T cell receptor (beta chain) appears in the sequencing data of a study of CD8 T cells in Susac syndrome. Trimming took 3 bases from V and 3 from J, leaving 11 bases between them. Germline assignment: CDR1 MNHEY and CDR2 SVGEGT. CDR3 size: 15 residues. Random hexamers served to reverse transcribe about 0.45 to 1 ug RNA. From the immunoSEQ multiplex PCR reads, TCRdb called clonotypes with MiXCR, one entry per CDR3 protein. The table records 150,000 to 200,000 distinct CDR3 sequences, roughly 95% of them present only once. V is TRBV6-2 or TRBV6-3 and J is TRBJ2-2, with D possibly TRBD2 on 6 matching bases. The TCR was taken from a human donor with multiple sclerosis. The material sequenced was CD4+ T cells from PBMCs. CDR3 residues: CASSYREADTGELFF. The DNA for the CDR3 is TGTGCCAGCAGTTATAGGGAGGCGGACACCGGGGAGCTGTTTTTT.